This T cell receptor (beta chain) was documented in a study of beta chain features in type 1 diabetes. Via CD45RO/CCR7/CD25/CD127/CD95/CD27, cells of the CD4+ naive, central memory, regulatory and stem cell-like memory subsets were sorted. Between the trimmed V and J ends, which lost 7 bases and 0 bases, there was a span of 10 bases. The germline V gene has CDR1 MNHEY and CDR2 SVGAGI. The CDR3 spans 13 residues. Reverse transcribing all isolated RNA meant expressed TCRB transcripts were sequenced. The data were produced by immunoSEQ multiplex PCR, yet TCRdb's version contains in-frame clones alone and is incomplete. The table shows around 160,000 clones, with nearly 50% occurring only once.

The sequenced sample consisted of Tregs from blood. The receptor was isolated from a man aged 18-30 years in good health. The chain links TRBV6-5 to TRBJ2-7; D perhaps matches TRBD1 (6 bases). In nucleotides, the CDR3 is TGTGCCAGCAAAAAACAGGGCTCCTACGAGCAGTACTTC. Its translation: CASKKQGSYEQYF.